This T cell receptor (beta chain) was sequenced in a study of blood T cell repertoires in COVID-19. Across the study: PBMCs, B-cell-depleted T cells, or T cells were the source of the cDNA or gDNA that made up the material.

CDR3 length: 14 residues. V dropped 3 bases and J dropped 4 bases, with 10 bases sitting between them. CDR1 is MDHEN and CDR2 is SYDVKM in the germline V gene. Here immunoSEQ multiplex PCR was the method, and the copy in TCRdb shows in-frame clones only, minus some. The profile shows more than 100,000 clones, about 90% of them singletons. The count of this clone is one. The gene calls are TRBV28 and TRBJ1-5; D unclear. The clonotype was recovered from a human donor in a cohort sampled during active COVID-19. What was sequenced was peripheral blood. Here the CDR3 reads CASSFPRLNQPQHF. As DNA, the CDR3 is TGTGCCAGCAGTTTTCCGAGATTAAATCAGCCCCAGCATTTT.